This TCR beta chain is drawn from a study of T cell responses to AZD1222 COVID-19 vaccine. Study-wide results and caveats: Only a handful of AZD1222 recipients were seropositive at baseline.

Germline V CDR1 and CDR2: SNHLY, FYNNEI. V was shortened by 3 bases and J by 1 base, with 7 bases between the two germline ends. There are 14 residues in the CDR3. A remark on this clone: What it recognizes is unknown.

TCRdb's table, derived via immunoSEQ multiplex PCR, lists solely in-frame clones and lacks some. The repertoire holds 100,000 to 120,000 clones, 70% to 90% seen once, with 2.5% to 3.5% in the top ten. This sequence originates from an adult in good health. The source was peripheral blood, collected on day 0 of AZD1222 vaccination. The chain carries TRBV2 and TRBJ1-5; D is unresolved. The CDR3 is CASSDIRSNQPQHF. CDR3 nucleotide sequence: TGTGCCAGCAGTGACATCAGAAGCAATCAGCCCCAGCATTTT.